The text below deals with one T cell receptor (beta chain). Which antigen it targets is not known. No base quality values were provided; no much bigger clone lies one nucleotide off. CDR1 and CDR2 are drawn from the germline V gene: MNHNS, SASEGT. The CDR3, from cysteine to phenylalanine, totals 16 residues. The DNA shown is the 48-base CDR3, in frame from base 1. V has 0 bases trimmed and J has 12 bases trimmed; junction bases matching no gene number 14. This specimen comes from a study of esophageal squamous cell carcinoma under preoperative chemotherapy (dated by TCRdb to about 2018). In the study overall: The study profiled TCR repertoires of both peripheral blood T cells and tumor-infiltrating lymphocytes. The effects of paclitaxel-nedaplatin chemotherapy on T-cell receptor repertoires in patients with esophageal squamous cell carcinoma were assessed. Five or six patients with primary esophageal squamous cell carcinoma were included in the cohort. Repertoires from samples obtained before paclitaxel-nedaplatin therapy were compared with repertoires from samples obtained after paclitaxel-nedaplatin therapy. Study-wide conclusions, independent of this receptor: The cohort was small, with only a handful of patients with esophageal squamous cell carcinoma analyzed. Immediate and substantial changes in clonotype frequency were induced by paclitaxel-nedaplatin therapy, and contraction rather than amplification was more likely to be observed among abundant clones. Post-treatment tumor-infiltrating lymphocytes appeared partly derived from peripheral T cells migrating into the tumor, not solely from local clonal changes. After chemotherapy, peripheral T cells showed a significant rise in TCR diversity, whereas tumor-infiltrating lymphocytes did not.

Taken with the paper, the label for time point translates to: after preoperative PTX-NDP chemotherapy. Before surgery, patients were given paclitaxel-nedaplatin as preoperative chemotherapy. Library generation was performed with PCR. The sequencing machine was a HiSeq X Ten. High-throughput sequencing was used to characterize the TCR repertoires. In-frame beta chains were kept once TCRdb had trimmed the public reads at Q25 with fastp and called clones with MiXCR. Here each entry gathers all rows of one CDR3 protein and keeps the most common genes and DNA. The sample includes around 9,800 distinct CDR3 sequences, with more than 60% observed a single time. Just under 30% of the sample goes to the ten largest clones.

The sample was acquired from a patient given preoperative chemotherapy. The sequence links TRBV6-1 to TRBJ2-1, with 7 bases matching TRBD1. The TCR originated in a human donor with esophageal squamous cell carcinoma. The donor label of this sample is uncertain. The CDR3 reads CASSEARGQSDGPQFF. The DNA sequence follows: TGTGCCAGCAGTGAAGCCAGGGGACAGTCGGACGGGCCGCAGTTCTTC.